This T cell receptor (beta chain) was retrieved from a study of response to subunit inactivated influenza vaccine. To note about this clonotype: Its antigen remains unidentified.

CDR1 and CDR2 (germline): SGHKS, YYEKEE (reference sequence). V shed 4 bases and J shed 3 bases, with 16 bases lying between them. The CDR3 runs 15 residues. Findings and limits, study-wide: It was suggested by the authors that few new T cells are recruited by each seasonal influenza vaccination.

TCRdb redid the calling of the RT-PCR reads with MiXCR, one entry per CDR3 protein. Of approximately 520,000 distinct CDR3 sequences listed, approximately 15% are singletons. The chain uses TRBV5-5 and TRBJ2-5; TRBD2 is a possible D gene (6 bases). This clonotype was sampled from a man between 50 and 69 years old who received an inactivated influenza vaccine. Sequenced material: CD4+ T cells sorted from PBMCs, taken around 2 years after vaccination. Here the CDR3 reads CASSPPVRLEETQYF. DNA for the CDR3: TGTGCCAGCAGCCCGCCGGTACGACTAGAAGAGACCCAGTACTTC.